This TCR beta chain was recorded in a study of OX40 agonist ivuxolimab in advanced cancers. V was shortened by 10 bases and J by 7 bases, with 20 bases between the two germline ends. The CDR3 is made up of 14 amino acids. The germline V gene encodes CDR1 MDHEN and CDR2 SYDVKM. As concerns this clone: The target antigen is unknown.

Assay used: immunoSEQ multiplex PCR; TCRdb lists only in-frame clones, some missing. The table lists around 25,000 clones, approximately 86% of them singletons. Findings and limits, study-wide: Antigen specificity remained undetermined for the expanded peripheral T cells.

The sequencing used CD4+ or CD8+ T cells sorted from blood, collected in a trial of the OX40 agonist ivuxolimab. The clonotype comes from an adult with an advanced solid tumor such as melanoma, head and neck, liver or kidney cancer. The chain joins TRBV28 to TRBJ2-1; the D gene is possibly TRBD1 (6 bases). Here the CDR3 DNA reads TGTGCCACGAAAGTCCAGGGGTTTTTGAATGAGCAGTTCTTC. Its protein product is CATKVQGFLNEQFF.